These T cell receptor beta chains were read from a single sample in a study of early T cells in non-severe SARS-CoV-2 infection. TCRdb re-called the 5' RACE reads with MiXCR, one entry per CDR3 protein. The repertoire holds under 85,000 distinct CDR3 sequences, approximately 12% seen once, with roughly 15% in the top ten. Sequencing was performed on whole blood, taken at baseline. The receptors originated from an adult who was a healthcare worker with PCR-confirmed SARS-CoV-2 infection or an uninfected control (not recorded which). The donor label of this sample is uncertain. Each CDR3 is given with its conserved first and last residue. Each record gives: J gene, clone size, D gene, V gene, CDR3 DNA, CDR3 protein. D genes are given only for firm matches. Size tells how often a clone was seen (once, few, many) or the class of an expanded clone, and some rows leave it out.

TRBJ2-5 | - | TRBD1 | TRBV3-1 | TGTGCCAGCAGCCCAGGGGGTAAAGAGACCCAGTACTTC | CASSPGGKETQYF
TRBJ2-7 | few | - | TRBV6-5 | TGTGCCAGCAGGATTGCACCCACCGCGACGCAGTACTTC | CASRIAPTATQYF
TRBJ2-2 | - | - | TRBV18 | TGTGCCAGCTCACCAGTAATAGCGGACACCGGGGAGCTGTTTTTT | CASSPVIADTGELFF
TRBJ1-2 | many | - | TRBV18 | TGTGCCAGCTCGCCTACGTCTTGGGGACACAACTATGGCTACACCTTC | CASSPTSWGHNYGYTF
TRBJ2-3 | few | TRBD2 | TRBV5-1 | TGCGCCAGCAGCTTGGCCCTTGAGACTAGCGGATGGGATAGCACAGATACGCAGTATTTT | CASSLALETSGWDSTDTQYF
TRBJ1-1 | few | - | TRBV5-1 | TGCGCCAGCAGGCAAAGACGCCCCTCGAACACTGAAGCTTTCTTT | CASRQRRPSNTEAFF
TRBJ1-6 | - | - | TRBV6-5 | TGTGCCAGCAGTCCCCGGGGACTTAATAATTCACCCCTCCACTTT | CASSPRGLNNSPLHF
TRBJ1-2 | few | - | TRBV7-9 | TGTGCCAGCGGTGAATCAGGGTTAGGCTATGGCTACACCTTC | CASGESGLGYGYTF
TRBJ2-7 | - | - | TRBV6-2/TRBV6-3 | TGTGCCAGCAACGACAGCAGGAGGTCGCAGTACTTC | CASNDSRRSQYF
TRBJ1-2 | - | - | TRBV14 | TGTGCCAGCAGCCAAGATATCGTCGGCTACACCTTC | CASSQDIVGYTF
TRBJ1-1 | few | - | TRBV9 | TGTGCCAGCAGCGAGGCTTTCTTT | CASSEAFF
TRBJ2-3 | - | - | TRBV5-1 | TGCGCCAGCAGCTTGACAGGTCGCACAGATACGCAGTATTTT | CASSLTGRTDTQYF
TRBJ2-7 | many | - | TRBV12-3/TRBV12-4 | TGTGCCAGCAGTTTAGCGCGGTCGTCCGAGCAGTACTTC | CASSLARSSEQYF
TRBJ2-7 | many | - | TRBV27 | TGTGCCAACAGGGATTCCTACGAGCAGTACTTC | CANRDSYEQYF
TRBJ2-2 | many | - | TRBV7-6 | TGTGCCAGCTTGTGGCAGAACACCGGGGAGCTGTTTTTT | CASLWQNTGELFF
TRBJ2-7 | - | - | TRBV20-1 | TGCAGTGCTACCGGGACGTCCTCCTACGAGCAGTACTTC | CSATGTSSYEQYF
TRBJ1-1 | few | TRBD1 | TRBV5-1 | TGCGCCAGCAGCCCCCTAGGGGGCAGGAGCACTGAAGCTTTCTTT | CASSPLGGRSTEAFF
TRBJ2-3 | - | - | TRBV12-3/TRBV12-4 | TGTGCCAGCGTCGATTACCCTACAGATACGCAGTATTTT | CASVDYPTDTQYF
TRBJ2-7 | few | - | TRBV5-6 | TGTGCCAGCAGCTTTCCTCGGGGGTCCCCCTACGAGCAGTACTTC | CASSFPRGSPYEQYF
TRBJ1-1 | - | - | TRBV20-1 | TGCAGTGCTACACCACTTAAAGAAGTGAACACTGAAGCTTTCTTT | CSATPLKEVNTEAFF
TRBJ1-5 | - | - | TRBV7-2 | TGTGCCAGCAGCTTAGGCGGTTACAATCAGCCCCAGCATTTT | CASSLGGYNQPQHF
TRBJ2-2 | few | - | TRBV6-5 | TGTGCCAGCAGCCCAGTCGGTACCGGGGAGCTGTTTTTT | CASSPVGTGELFF
TRBJ2-1 | - | - | TRBV5-1 | TGCGCCAGCTCAGAGAGCAACAATGAGCAGTTCTTC | CASSESNNEQFF
TRBJ1-5 | - | - | TRBV5-1 | TGCGCCAGCAGTCCCGACGAAGTTCGGGGCGGACAGCCCCAGCATTTT | CASSPDEVRGGQPQHF
TRBJ2-1 | - | - | TRBV7-2 | TGTGCCAGCAGCTCTAGGGGGACACATGAGCAGTTCTTC | CASSSRGTHEQFF
TRBJ2-2 | many | TRBD2 | TRBV29-1 | TGCAGCGTTCTAGCGGGAGGGAGCAACACCGGGGAGCTGTTTTTT | CSVLAGGSNTGELFF
TRBJ1-3 | - | - | TRBV3-1 | TGTGCCAGCAGCCAAGGATCACGGGTCGGAAACACCATATATTTT | CASSQGSRVGNTIYF
TRBJ2-4 | many | - | TRBV27 | TGTGCCAGCAGTCCATTGACAGGTGCCCCTTTAGCCAAAAACATTCAGTACTTC | CASSPLTGAPLAKNIQYF
TRBJ2-4 | - | TRBD2 | TRBV14 | TGTGCCAGCACCAGAAGGAGGCAGACGGGAGGGGCCCGGGAGAACATTCAGTACTTC | CASTRRRQTGGARENIQYF
TRBJ1-1 | few | - | TRBV12-3/TRBV12-4 | TGTGCCAGCAGGTCTGGAGAAGGGAACACTGAAGCTTTCTTT | CASRSGEGNTEAFF
TRBJ2-2 | many | TRBD1 | TRBV11-3 | TGTGCCAGCACCGAGGACAGGGCGATCGGGGAGCTGTTTTTT | CASTEDRAIGELFF
TRBJ2-2 | few | - | TRBV6-1 | TGTGCCAGCAGTGAAGTAGACACTACGAACACCGGGGAGCTGTTTTTT | CASSEVDTTNTGELFF
TRBJ2-7 | few | - | TRBV27 | TGTGCCAGCAGTTTACGACAGGCGCACCACGAGCAGTACTTC | CASSLRQAHHEQYF
TRBJ1-2 | few | - | TRBV28 | TGTGCCAGCCAAATCGACACCTTAAACGGCTACACCTTC | CASQIDTLNGYTF
TRBJ2-1 | - | - | TRBV20-1 | TGCAGTGCTAGGAACAGGGATTCTAGCTCCTACAATGAGCAGTTCTTC | CSARNRDSSSYNEQFF
TRBJ2-4 | many | TRBD1 | TRBV11-2 | TGTGCCAGCAGCCCCTACCCCGGGACAGGTCGCACCAAAAACATTCAGTACTTC | CASSPYPGTGRTKNIQYF
TRBJ1-5 | few | - | TRBV7-6 | TGTGCCAGCAGCTTAACGAGGGGTCAGCCCCAGCATTTT | CASSLTRGQPQHF
TRBJ1-2 | - | - | TRBV9 | TGTGCCAGCAGCGTAGACGAAGCAGGAAACTATGGCTACACCTTC | CASSVDEAGNYGYTF
TRBJ1-2 | few | - | TRBV11-3 | TGTGCCAGCAGCTTAACGTCGGGGGACATTGGCTACACCTTC | CASSLTSGDIGYTF
TRBJ2-1 | - | TRBD2 | TRBV6-1 | TGTGCCAGCAGTGAAGTAGCGGGGTCCTACAATGAGCAGTTCTTC | CASSEVAGSYNEQFF
TRBJ1-3 | - | TRBD1 | TRBV20-1 | TGCAGTGCCAGGACAGGCTCCTCTGGAAACACCATATATTTT | CSARTGSSGNTIYF
TRBJ2-7 | few | - | TRBV6-5 | TGTGCCAGCAGGGGACACCTCCGCCCTTACGAGCAGTACTTC | CASRGHLRPYEQYF
TRBJ2-7 | many | - | TRBV2 | TGTGCCAGCAGTCGGCCAGCCACCTACGAGCAGTACTTC | CASSRPATYEQYF
TRBJ1-1 | many | - | TRBV19 | TGTGCCAGTAGTACGTACGCTGGGGGCAACACTGAAGCTTTCTTT | CASSTYAGGNTEAFF
TRBJ1-1 | few | - | TRBV12-3/TRBV12-4 | TGTGCCAGCAACCATCAGTTAGGCACTGAAGCTTTCTTT | CASNHQLGTEAFF
TRBJ1-4 | - | - | TRBV25-1 | TGTGCCAGCAGGCTCGGGGCTAATGAAAAACTGTTTTTT | CASRLGANEKLFF
TRBJ1-2 | - | - | TRBV10-3 | TGTGCCATCAGTGAGCCTATCAGACCTAACTATGGCTACACCTTC | CAISEPIRPNYGYTF
TRBJ2-3 | - | - | TRBV10-3 | TGTGCCATCAGTGAGTGGGTCGGGGGAGGCACAGATACGCAGTATTTT | CAISEWVGGGTDTQYF
TRBJ1-1 | - | - | TRBV12-3/TRBV12-4 | TGTGCCAGTTCTCCCGGGGCAGCGAACACTGAAGCTTTCTTT | CASSPGAANTEAFF
TRBJ2-7 | many | - | TRBV15 | TGTGCCACCAGCTCACGACTAGACTCCTACGAGCAGTACTTC | CATSSRLDSYEQYF
TRBJ2-3 | - | - | TRBV5-1 | TGCGCCAGCAGCTTGCCTGGGGATACGCAGTATTTT | CASSLPGDTQYF
TRBJ2-3 | - | - | TRBV6-2/TRBV6-3 | TGTGCCAGCAGTCCCCCGATAGATACGCAGTATTTT | CASSPPIDTQYF
TRBJ2-1 | - | TRBD2 | TRBV3-1 | TGTGCCAGCAGCCAAGAAGCAGGACTAGTAAGAAAAAATGAGCAGTTCTTC | CASSQEAGLVRKNEQFF
TRBJ2-5 | - | - | TRBV10-1 | TGCGCCAGCAGTAGCCTCCCCGACCGGGAGACCCAGTACTTC | CASSSLPDRETQYF
TRBJ1-2 | - | - | TRBV7-9 | TGTGCCAGCAGGAGTCTTAACTATGGCTACACCTTC | CASRSLNYGYTF
TRBJ2-2 | many | - | TRBV2 | TGTGCCAGCCGTTACCGTGGCACCGGGGAGCTGTTTTTT | CASRYRGTGELFF
TRBJ1-1 | - | - | TRBV7-6 | TGTGCCAGCAGGCAGGTTGGGCGAGCTTTCTTT | CASRQVGRAFF
TRBJ2-5 | - | - | TRBV21-1 | TGTGCCAGCAGCAAAGAGTGGCAACTAGCGGGACGCGAGACCCAGTACTTC | CASSKEWQLAGRETQYF
TRBJ2-3 | many | TRBD2 | TRBV4-3 | TGCGCCAGCAGCCTCAGTAAGGGACTAGGCACAGATACGCAGTATTTT | CASSLSKGLGTDTQYF
TRBJ1-1 | few | - | TRBV10-1 | TGCGCCAGCAGTGAGTCGAGGACCCGGGCACCCATGAACACTGAAGCTTTCTTT | CASSESRTRAPMNTEAFF